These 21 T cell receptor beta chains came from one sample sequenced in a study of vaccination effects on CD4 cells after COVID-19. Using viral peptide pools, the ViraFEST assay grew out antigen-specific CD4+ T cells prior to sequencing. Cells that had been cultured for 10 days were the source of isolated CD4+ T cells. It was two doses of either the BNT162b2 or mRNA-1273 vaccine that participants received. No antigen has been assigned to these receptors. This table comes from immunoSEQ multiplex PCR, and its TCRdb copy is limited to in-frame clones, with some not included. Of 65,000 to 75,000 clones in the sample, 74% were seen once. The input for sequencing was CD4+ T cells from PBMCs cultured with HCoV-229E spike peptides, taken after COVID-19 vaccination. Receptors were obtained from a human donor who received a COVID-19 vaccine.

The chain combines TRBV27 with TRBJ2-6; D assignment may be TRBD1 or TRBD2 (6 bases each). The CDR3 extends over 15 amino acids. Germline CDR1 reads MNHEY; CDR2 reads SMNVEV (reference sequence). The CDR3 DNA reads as TGTGCTAGCCGGGGGCTGCGCTCTGGGGCCAACGTCCTGACTTTC. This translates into CASRGLRSGANVLTF.

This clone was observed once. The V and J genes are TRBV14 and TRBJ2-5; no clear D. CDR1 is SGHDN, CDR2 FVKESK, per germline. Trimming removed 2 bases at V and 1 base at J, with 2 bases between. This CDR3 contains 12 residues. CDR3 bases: TGTGCCAGCAGCCAACGCCAAGAGACCCAGTACTTC. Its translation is CASSQRQETQYF. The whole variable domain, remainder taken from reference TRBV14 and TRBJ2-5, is EAGVTQFPSHSVIEKGQTVTLRCDPISGHDNLYWYRRVMGKEIKFLLHFVKESKQDESGMPNNRFLAERTGGTYSTLKVQPAELEDSGVYFCASSQRQETQYFGPGTRLLVL.

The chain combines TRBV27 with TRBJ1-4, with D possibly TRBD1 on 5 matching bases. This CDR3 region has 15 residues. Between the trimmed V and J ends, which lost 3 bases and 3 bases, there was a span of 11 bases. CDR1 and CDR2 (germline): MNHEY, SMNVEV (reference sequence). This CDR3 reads CASSFRGAANEKLFF. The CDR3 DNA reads TGTGCCAGCAGTTTTCGTGGGGCCGCTAATGAAAAACTGTTTTTT. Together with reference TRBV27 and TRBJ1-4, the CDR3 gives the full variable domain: EAQVTQNPRYLITVTGKKLTVTCSQNMNHEYMSWYRQDPGLGLRQIYYSMNVEVTDKGDVPEGYKVSRKEKRNFPLILESPSPNQTSLYFCASSFRGAANEKLFFGSGTQLSVL.

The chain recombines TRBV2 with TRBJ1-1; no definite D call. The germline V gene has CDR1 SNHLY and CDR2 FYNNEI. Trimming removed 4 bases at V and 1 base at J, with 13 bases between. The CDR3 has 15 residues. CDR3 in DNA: TGTGCCAGCAGTGTTAGTGAGGTTACGAACACTGAAGCTTTCTTT. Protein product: CASSVSEVTNTEAFF.

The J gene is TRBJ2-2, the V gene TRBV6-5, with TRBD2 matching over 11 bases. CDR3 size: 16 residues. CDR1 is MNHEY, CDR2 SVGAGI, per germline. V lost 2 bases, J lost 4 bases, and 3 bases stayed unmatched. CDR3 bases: TGTGCCAGCAGTTACCATGGACTAGCGGGCACCGGGGAGCTGTTTTTT. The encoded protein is CASSYHGLAGTGELFF.

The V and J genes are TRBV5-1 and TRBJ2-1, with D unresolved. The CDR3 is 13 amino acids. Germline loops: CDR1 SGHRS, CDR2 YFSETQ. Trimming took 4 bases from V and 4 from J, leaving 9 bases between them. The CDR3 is CASSDMAYNEQFF. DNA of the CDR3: TGCGCCAGCAGCGATATGGCGTACAATGAGCAGTTCTTC.

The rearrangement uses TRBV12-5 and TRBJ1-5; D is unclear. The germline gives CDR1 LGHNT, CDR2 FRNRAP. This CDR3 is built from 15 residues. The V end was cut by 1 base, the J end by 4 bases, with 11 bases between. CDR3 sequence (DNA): TGTGCTAGTGGTTTGGCCCTACCTCCAAATCAGCCCCAGCATTTT. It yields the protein CASGLALPPNQPQHF.

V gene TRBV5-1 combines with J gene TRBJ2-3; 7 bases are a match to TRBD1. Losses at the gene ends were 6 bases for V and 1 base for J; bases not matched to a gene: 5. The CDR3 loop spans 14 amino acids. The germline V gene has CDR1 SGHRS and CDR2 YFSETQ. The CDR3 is CASTLTGGTDTQYF. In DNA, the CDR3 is TGCGCCAGCACCCTTACAGGGGGCACAGATACGCAGTATTTT.

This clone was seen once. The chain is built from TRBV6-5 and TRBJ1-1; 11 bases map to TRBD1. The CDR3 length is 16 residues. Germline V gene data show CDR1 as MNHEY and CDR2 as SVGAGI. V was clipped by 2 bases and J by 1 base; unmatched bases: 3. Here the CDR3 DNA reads TGTGCCAGCAGTTACATAGGACAGGGGGCGAACACTGAAGCTTTCTTT. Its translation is CASSYIGQGANTEAFF.

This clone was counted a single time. The CDR3 DNA is TGTGTCGAGACTAGCGGGGGGGCAGATACGCAGTATTTT. As protein: CVETSGGADTQYF. The chain is built from TRBV30 and TRBJ2-3; 14 bases are shared with TRBD2. The CDR3 spans 13 residues. Germline assignment: CDR1 GTSNPN and CDR2 SVGIG (reference sequence).

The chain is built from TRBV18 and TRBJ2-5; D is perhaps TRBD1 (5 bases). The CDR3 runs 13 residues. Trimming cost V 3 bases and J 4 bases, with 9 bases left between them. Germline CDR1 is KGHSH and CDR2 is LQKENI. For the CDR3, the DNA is TGTGCCAGCTCACCGACAGATGGAGAGACCCAGTACTTC. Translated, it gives CASSPTDGETQYF.

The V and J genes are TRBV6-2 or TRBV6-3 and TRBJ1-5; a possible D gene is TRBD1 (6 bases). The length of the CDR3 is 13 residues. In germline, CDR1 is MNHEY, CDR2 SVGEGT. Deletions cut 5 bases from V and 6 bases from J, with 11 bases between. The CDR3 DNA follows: TGTGCCAGCAGTAACAGGGTGGTTCAGCCCCAGCATTTT. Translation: CASSNRVVQPQHF.

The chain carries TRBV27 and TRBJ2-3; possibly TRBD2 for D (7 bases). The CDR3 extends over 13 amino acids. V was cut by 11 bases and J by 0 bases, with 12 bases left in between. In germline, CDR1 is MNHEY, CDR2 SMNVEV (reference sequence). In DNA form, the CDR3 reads TGTGCCGTAAGGGGGGGGAGCACAGATACGCAGTATTTT. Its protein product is CAVRGGSTDTQYF.

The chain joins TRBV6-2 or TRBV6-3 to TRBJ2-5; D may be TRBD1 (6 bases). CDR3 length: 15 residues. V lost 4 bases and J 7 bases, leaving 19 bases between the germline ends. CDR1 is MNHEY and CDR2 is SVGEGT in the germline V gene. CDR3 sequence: CASSSTGTSFGTQYF. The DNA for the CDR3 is TGTGCCAGCAGTTCCACCGGGACATCCTTCGGGACCCAGTACTTC.

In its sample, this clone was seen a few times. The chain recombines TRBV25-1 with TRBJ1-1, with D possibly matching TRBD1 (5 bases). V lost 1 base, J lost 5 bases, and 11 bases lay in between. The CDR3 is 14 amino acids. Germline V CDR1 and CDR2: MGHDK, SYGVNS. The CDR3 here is CASSEWGSGTEAFF. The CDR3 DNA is TGTGCCAGCAGTGAATGGGGGAGTGGTACTGAAGCTTTCTTT.

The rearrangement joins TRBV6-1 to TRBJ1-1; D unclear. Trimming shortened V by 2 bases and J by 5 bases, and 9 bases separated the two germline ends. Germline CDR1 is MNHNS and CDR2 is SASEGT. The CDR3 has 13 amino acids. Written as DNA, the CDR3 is TGTGCCAGCAGTGAATCGGCCGATACTGAAGCTTTCTTT. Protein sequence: CASSESADTEAFF.

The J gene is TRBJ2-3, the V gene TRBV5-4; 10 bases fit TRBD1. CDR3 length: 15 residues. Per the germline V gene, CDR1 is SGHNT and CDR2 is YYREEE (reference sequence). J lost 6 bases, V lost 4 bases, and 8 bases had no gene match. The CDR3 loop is CASSPAGQGRDTQYF. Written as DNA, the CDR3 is TGTGCCAGCAGCCCCGCGGGACAGGGGAGGGATACGCAGTATTTT.

The DNA for the CDR3 is TGTGCCAGCAGTTACGAAACGGGGCCCTACGAGCAGTACGTC. The encoded protein is CASSYETGPYEQYV. The chain uses TRBV6-2 or TRBV6-3 and TRBJ2-7; D could derive from TRBD1 or TRBD2 (5 bases each). V lost 2 bases, J lost 2 bases, and 10 bases lay in between. Germline CDR1 and CDR2: MNHEY and SVGEGT. CDR3 length: 14 amino acids.

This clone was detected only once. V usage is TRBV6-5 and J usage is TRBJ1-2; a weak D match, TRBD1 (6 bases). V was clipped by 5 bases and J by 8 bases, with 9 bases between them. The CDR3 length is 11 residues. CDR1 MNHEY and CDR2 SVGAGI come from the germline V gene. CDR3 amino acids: CASSTGRGYTF. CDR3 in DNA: TGTGCCAGCAGTACAGGGCGGGGCTACACCTTC.

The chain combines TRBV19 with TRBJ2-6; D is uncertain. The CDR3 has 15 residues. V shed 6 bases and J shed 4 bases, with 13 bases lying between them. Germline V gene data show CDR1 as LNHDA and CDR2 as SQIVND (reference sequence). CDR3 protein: CASSTWGPGANVLTF. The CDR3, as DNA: TGTGCCAGTAGCACCTGGGGTCCCGGGGCCAACGTCCTGACTTTC.

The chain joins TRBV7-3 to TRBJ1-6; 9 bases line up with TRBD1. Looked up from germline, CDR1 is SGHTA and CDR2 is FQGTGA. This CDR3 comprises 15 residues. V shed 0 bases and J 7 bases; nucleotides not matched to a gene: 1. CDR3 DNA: TGTGCCAGCAGCTTAACTGGGACAGGGAATTCACCCCTCCACTTT. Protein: CASSLTGTGNSPLHF.